These 15 T cell receptor beta chains came from one sample sequenced in a study of T cell responses to AZD1222 COVID-19 vaccine. Measured with immunoSEQ multiplex PCR; TCRdb has only the in-frame clones, and not every one. The sample shows approximately 100,000 clones, about nine tenths of them seen only once. The material sequenced was peripheral blood, taken on day 0 of AZD1222 vaccination. These TCRs come from an adult in good health.

The chain employs TRBV6-5 and TRBJ2-7, with 14 positions matching TRBD2. The CDR3 extends over 15 amino acids. V shed 7 bases and J 6 bases; nucleotides not matched to a gene: 8. From germline, CDR1 is MNHEY and CDR2 SVGAGI. The CDR3: CASMTSGGAVGEQYF. As DNA, the CDR3 is TGTGCCAGCATGACTAGCGGGGGGGCAGTCGGCGAGCAGTACTTC.

J is TRBJ1-2 and V is TRBV4-1; the match to TRBD1 covers 8 bases. This CDR3 spans 14 amino acids. V lost 5 bases to trimming and J lost 4 bases; unmatched junction nucleotides: 6. Germline CDR1 reads MGHRA; CDR2 reads YSYEKL. The CDR3 region is CASSFQGASYGYTF. The CDR3 DNA reads TGCGCCAGCAGCTTCCAGGGGGCTAGCTATGGCTACACCTTC.

The rearrangement links TRBV29-1 to TRBJ1-2; the D is unclear. Germline values: CDR1 SQVTM, CDR2 ANQGSEA. Trimming took 0 bases from V and 3 from J, leaving 5 bases between them. This CDR3 contains 12 residues. Written as DNA, the CDR3 is TGCAGCGTTGAAGATTTTCACTATGGCTACACCTTC. Residues: CSVEDFHYGYTF.

V gene TRBV7-9 combines with J gene TRBJ1-6, with D uncertain. Trimming removed 5 bases at V and 0 bases at J, with 11 bases between. This CDR3 contains 16 residues. Per germline, CDR1 SEHNR and CDR2 FQNEAQ (reference sequence). The CDR3 nucleotides read TGTGCCAGCAGCCCTTCGGTAGGCTCCTATAATTCACCCCTCCACTTT. It translates to CASSPSVGSYNSPLHF.

This clone was seen only once. The rearrangement links TRBV7-9 to TRBJ1-5; D unresolved. CDR1 and CDR2 from the germline V gene are SEHNR and FQNEAQ (reference sequence). The CDR3 has 13 residues. Trimming pared 2 bases from V and 0 bases from J, leaving 2 bases between. The CDR3 region is CASSLNSNQPQHF. In nucleotides, the CDR3 is TGTGCCAGCAGCTTAAATAGCAATCAGCCCCAGCATTTT.

The chain is built from TRBV11-2 and TRBJ2-1; 8 bases fit TRBD2. CDR3 size: 14 residues. Per the germline V gene, CDR1 is SGHAT and CDR2 is FQNNGV. The J segment lost 7 bases and the V segment lost 5 bases, leaving 7 bases of the junction unmatched. This chain's CDR3 is CASSKRGGENEQFF. The CDR3 DNA follows: TGTGCCAGCAGCAAACGGGGGGGCGAAAATGAGCAGTTCTTC.

V and J are TRBV27 and TRBJ1-6; possible D gene TRBD1, 6 bases. CDR1 and CDR2 from the germline V gene are MNHEY and SMNVEV (reference sequence). There are 15 residues in the CDR3. V lost 4 bases and J 7 bases, leaving 14 bases between the germline ends. The DNA of the CDR3 is TGTGCCAGCAGTTACATAACAGGGCAGAATTCACCCCTCCACTTT. As protein: CASSYITGQNSPLHF.

Here the CDR3 DNA reads TGCGCCAGCAGCCTTGGGGAAACCGGGTTAGAAGAAAAACTGTTTTTT. This translates into CASSLGETGLEEKLFF. This sequence joins TRBV5-1 and TRBJ1-4; no firm D call. V lost 4 bases and J 8 bases, leaving 21 bases between the germline ends. The length of the CDR3 is 16 residues. CDR1 and CDR2 (germline): SGHRS, YFSETQ.

This rearrangement joins TRBV7-2 to TRBJ2-5, with D perhaps TRBD2 (5 bases). Germline lookup yields CDR1 SGHTA and CDR2 FQGNSA. V shed 5 bases and J shed 5 bases, with 18 bases lying between them. This CDR3 is 15 amino acids long. The CDR3 here is CASSTRLGVTETQYF. The CDR3 nucleotides read TGTGCCAGCAGCACACGGCTCGGGGTTACGGAGACCCAGTACTTC.

The rearrangement joins TRBV27 to TRBJ2-5; D is possibly TRBD1 (6 bases). The germline CDR1 and CDR2 sequences are MNHEY and SMNVEV (reference sequence). With 2 bases removed from V and 5 bases from J, the gap between germline ends came to 12 bases. CDR3 length: 14 residues. CDR3 protein: CASSLGTGSETQYF. The CDR3 coding sequence is TGTGCCAGCAGTTTAGGAACAGGGAGCGAGACCCAGTACTTC.

The J gene is TRBJ1-4, the V gene TRBV10-3, with 8 bases matching TRBD1. There are 16 residues in the CDR3. J lost 3 bases, V lost 6 bases, and 9 bases had no gene match. Germline V CDR1 and CDR2: ENHRY, SYGVKD. The CDR3 region is CAISSNDRGANEKLFF. The CDR3 DNA is TGTGCCATCAGCAGCAATGACAGGGGAGCTAATGAAAAACTGTTTTTT.

The gene calls are TRBV2 and TRBJ2-2, with 11 bases lining up with TRBD2. The trim removed 8 bases at V and 6 bases at J, leaving 8 bases unmatched. CDR1 and CDR2 from the germline V gene are SNHLY and FYNNEI. The CDR3 consists of 15 residues. The CDR3 spells CASSPLAGDPGELFF. In DNA, the CDR3 is TGTGCCAGCTCCCCACTAGCGGGGGATCCCGGGGAGCTGTTTTTT.

The V gene is TRBV28, the J gene TRBJ1-5; D unresolved. CDR3 size: 15 residues. V lost 5 bases to trimming and J lost 4 bases, with 15 bases between them. Germline-derived CDR1 and CDR2 are MDHEN and SYDVKM. The CDR3 DNA reads TGTGCCAGCAGTAGCACACTCCGGGAGAATCAGCCCCAGCATTTT. Amino acids: CASSSTLRENQPQHF.

The rearrangement links TRBV2 to TRBJ1-5; D is perhaps TRBD1 (6 bases). Trimming shortened V by 7 bases and J by 12 bases, and 13 bases separated the two germline ends. The CDR3 has 11 amino acids. Germline lookup yields CDR1 SNHLY and CDR2 FYNNEI. The CDR3 loop reads CASTGLGGQHF. The DNA of the CDR3 is TGTGCCAGCACTGGACTAGGGGGCCAGCATTTT.

The J gene is TRBJ1-6, the V gene TRBV6-5; D is unresolved. V was pared by 0 bases and J by 10 bases, with 13 bases between. The germline CDR1 and CDR2 sequences are MNHEY and SVGAGI. The CDR3 is 15 residues long. The CDR3 nucleotides are TGTGCCAGCAGTTACTCTGAGGTCCTGGGGTCACCCCTCCACTTT. Protein sequence: CASSYSEVLGSPLHF.